This T cell receptor (beta chain) was profiled in a study of blood T cells in healthy people across ages. The use of a sample-barcoded 5' primer and a J-beta primer mix characterized a second PCR of about 7 to 12 cycles. TCRdb re-called the 5' RACE reads with MiXCR, one entry per CDR3 protein. Of 1.8 million or so distinct CDR3 sequences listed, approximately 39% are singletons. CDR3 length: 13 amino acids. Trimming removed 7 bases from V and 0 bases from J, with 12 bases in between. CDR1 and CDR2 from the germline V gene are SQVTM and ANQGSEA. Sequencing used blood. This TCR derives from a human donor in good health. The V call is TRBV29-1, the J call TRBJ1-1, with D possibly TRBD1 on 5 matching bases. DNA for the CDR3: TGCAGCGCCCGGGACTTAGTGAACACTGAAGCTTTCTTT. Translated: CSARDLVNTEAFF.